The next 30 T cell receptor beta chains were all read from a single sample in a study of blood T cell repertoires in COVID-19. Measured with immunoSEQ multiplex PCR; TCRdb has only the in-frame clones, and not every one. The data hold around 54,000 clones, with more than 80% observed a single time. Sequencing was carried out using peripheral blood. The receptors originated from a woman aged 55-69 years with acute or convalescent COVID-19.

In its sample, this clone was seen a few times. The chain joins TRBV7-8 to TRBJ1-2, with D unclear. The germline gives CDR1 SGHVS, CDR2 FQNEAQ. CDR3 length equals 15 residues. V was clipped by 1 base and J by 5 bases, with 14 bases between them. DNA for the CDR3: TGTGCCAGCAGCTTAGTGCAGGCCGTCGGATATGGCTACACCTTC. Amino acid sequence: CASSLVQAVGYGYTF.

The chain couples TRBV5-4 to TRBJ2-5; possible D gene TRBD2, 5 bases. V gave up 3 bases and J gave up 2 bases, with 14 bases separating them. The CDR3 spans 15 residues. Germline V lookup: CDR1 SGHNT, CDR2 YYREEE (reference sequence). The CDR3 spells CASSSSSGNQETQYF. The DNA for the CDR3 is TGTGCCAGCAGCTCATCCTCCGGGAATCAAGAGACCCAGTACTTC.

V usage is TRBV28 and J usage is TRBJ2-1; 8 bases line up with TRBD2. The trim removed 5 bases at V and 9 bases at J, leaving 6 bases unmatched. The germline gives CDR1 MDHEN, CDR2 SYDVKM. The CDR3 covers 13 residues. CDR3 DNA sequence: TGTGCCAGCAGTCCCTCGGGGGGGACTGAGCAGTTCTTC. This translates into CASSPSGGTEQFF. Drawing the rest from reference TRBV28 and TRBJ2-1, the complete variable domain is DVKVTQSSRYLVKRTGEKVFLECVQDMDHENMFWYRQDPGLGLRLIYFSYDVKMKEKGDIPEGYSVSREKKERFSLILESASTNQTSMYLCASSPSGGTEQFFGPGTRLTVL.

The genes are TRBV7-9 and TRBJ2-7, with 11 bases matching TRBD1. V shed 6 bases, J shed 2 bases, and the junction held 0 bases outside the gene matches. Germline V gene data show CDR1 as SEHNR and CDR2 as FQNEAQ (reference sequence). There are 13 residues in the CDR3. The CDR3 nucleotides are TGTGCCAGCAGGGGACAGGGGGCCTACGAGCAGTACTTC. This sequence encodes CASRGQGAYEQYF.

The V and J genes are TRBV28 and TRBJ1-5; 11 bases align to TRBD1. Germline loops: CDR1 MDHEN, CDR2 SYDVKM. J was trimmed by 0 bases and V by 5 bases; bases with no gene match: 6. The CDR3 length is 17 residues. CDR3 sequence reads: CASSPGTGGLSNQPQHF. The DNA of the CDR3 is TGTGCCAGCAGTCCTGGGACAGGGGGACTTAGCAATCAGCCCCAGCATTTT.

V gene TRBV27 combines with J gene TRBJ2-7; D ambiguous. CDR1 and CDR2 from the germline V gene are MNHEY and SMNVEV (reference sequence). The CDR3 length is 11 residues. V was shortened by 3 bases and J by 3 bases, with 3 bases between the two germline ends. CDR3 DNA: TGTGCCAGCAGTTTCGGCTACGAGCAGTACTTC. Its translation: CASSFGYEQYF.

The chain couples TRBV5-4 to TRBJ2-1, with 8 positions matching TRBD1. V gave up 4 bases and J gave up 4 bases; unmatched junction bases: 4. Germline CDR1 and CDR2: SGHNT and YYREEE (reference sequence). The CDR3 consists of 14 residues. CDR3 protein: CASSTRTGYNEQFF. The CDR3 nucleotides read TGTGCCAGCAGCACCCGGACAGGGTACAATGAGCAGTTCTTC.

This chain uses TRBV2 with TRBJ1-1; 9 nucleotides line up with TRBD1. V gave up 1 base and J gave up 3 bases; unmatched junction bases: 0. The CDR3 runs 14 residues. Germline lookup yields CDR1 SNHLY and CDR2 FYNNEI. This CDR3 reads CASSEGQGDTEAFF. The CDR3 DNA is TGTGCCAGCAGTGAAGGACAGGGGGACACTGAAGCTTTCTTT. The full variable domain, rest sourced from reference TRBV2 and TRBJ1-1, is EPEVTQTPSHQVTQMGQEVILRCVPISNHLYFYWYRQILGQKVEFLVSFYNNEISEKSEIFDDQFSVERPDGSNFTLKIRSTKLEDSAMYFCASSEGQGDTEAFFGQGTRLTVV.

The CDR3 DNA reads TGTGCCACCGGGGGGACCGGGGAGCTGTTTTTT. As protein: CATGGTGELFF. The chain uses TRBV24-1 and TRBJ2-2, with D perhaps matching TRBD2 (6 bases). CDR3 length: 11 amino acids. V dropped 9 bases and J dropped 5 bases, with 6 bases sitting between them. Germline CDR1 is KGHDR and CDR2 is SFDVKD.

The rearrangement uses TRBV5-4 and TRBJ2-3; D is possibly TRBD1 (6 bases). Germline values: CDR1 SGHNT, CDR2 YYREEE (reference sequence). This CDR3 is built from 15 residues. Trimming shortened V by 4 bases and J by 1 base, and 13 bases separated the two germline ends. The CDR3 sequence: CASSRQELRTDTQYF. As DNA, the CDR3 is TGTGCCAGCAGCAGACAGGAACTACGCACAGATACGCAGTATTTT.

The rearrangement joins TRBV6-5 to TRBJ2-7, with TRBD1 matching over 8 bases. CDR1 is MNHEY and CDR2 is SVGAGI in the germline V gene. The CDR3 is 15 residues long. Unmatched junction bases numbered 11, after V lost 7 bases and J lost 3 bases. This CDR3 reads CASTTGAGGHYEQYF. The CDR3 coding sequence is TGTGCCAGCACCACCGGGGCAGGGGGCCACTACGAGCAGTACTTC.

This sequence joins TRBV24-1 and TRBJ2-2, with TRBD1 identical over 8 bases. Germline CDR1 KGHDR, CDR2 SFDVKD. The V segment lost 4 bases and the J segment 1 base; nucleotides outside the gene matches: 1. The CDR3 covers 15 residues. In DNA form, the CDR3 reads TGTGCCACCAGTGAGACAGGGGTGAACACCGGGGAGCTGTTTTTT. Residues: CATSETGVNTGELFF.

V gene TRBV27 combines with J gene TRBJ2-3; TRBD2 agrees at 12 bases. The CDR3 totals 17 residues. The trim removed 3 bases at V and 6 bases at J, leaving 10 bases unmatched. Germline V gene data show CDR1 as MNHEY and CDR2 as SMNVEV (reference sequence). The CDR3 here is CASSFLTSGGPGDTQYF. DNA for the CDR3: TGTGCCAGCAGTTTCCTGACTAGCGGGGGCCCCGGGGATACGCAGTATTTT.

The chain recombines TRBV7-9 with TRBJ1-2; D call uncertain. The CDR3 spans 12 residues. The germline V gene has CDR1 SEHNR and CDR2 FQNEAQ (reference sequence). V dropped 1 base and J dropped 5 bases, with 5 bases sitting between them. The CDR3 spells CASSLGLYGYTF. The CDR3 DNA sequence: TGTGCCAGCAGCTTAGGACTATATGGCTACACCTTC.

The chain is built from TRBV27 and TRBJ2-7, with 8 bases aligning to TRBD2. V shed 5 bases and J 0 bases; nucleotides not matched to a gene: 6. CDR1 is MNHEY and CDR2 is SMNVEV in the germline V gene (reference sequence). The CDR3 spans 15 residues. CDR3 amino acids: CASSPGLVPSYEQYF. CDR3 nucleotides: TGTGCCAGCAGTCCGGGACTAGTTCCCTCCTACGAGCAGTACTTC.

Of note for this clone: This CDR3 is also generated by other DNA sequences in the sample. This chain links TRBV6-6 with TRBJ1-2; 7 bases map to TRBD1. J lost 8 bases, V lost 3 bases, and 12 bases had no gene match. The CDR3 consists of 15 residues. CDR1 and CDR2 (germline): MNHNY, SVGAGI (reference sequence). The CDR3 nucleotides read TGTGCCAGCAGTTATCGGGACAGCCGGCGGGGCGGCTACACCTTC. The encoded protein is CASSYRDSRRGGYTF.

V gene TRBV2 combines with J gene TRBJ1-2, with 7 nucleotides matching TRBD1. V was pared by 4 bases and J by 4 bases, with 6 bases of the junction left unmatched. Per germline, CDR1 SNHLY and CDR2 FYNNEI. This CDR3 has 14 amino acids. CDR3 region: CASSGDSVLYGYTF. The DNA of the CDR3 is TGTGCCAGCAGTGGGGACAGTGTACTCTATGGCTACACCTTC.

The chain's CDR3 is CASTEGVGANYGYTF. CDR3 bases: TGTGCCAGCACCGAGGGGGTCGGAGCTAACTATGGCTACACCTTC. This chain connects TRBV6-5 to TRBJ1-2, with a tentative D call TRBD1 (6 bases). The V gene's germline CDR1 is MNHEY and CDR2 SVGAGI. V lost 7 bases and J lost 0, with 15 bases in between. The CDR3 is made up of 15 amino acids.

The CDR3 region is CASSPEQGNNEKLFF. DNA for the CDR3: TGTGCCAGCAGCCCCGAACAGGGGAATAATGAAAAACTGTTTTTT. The V call is TRBV7-9, the J call TRBJ1-4; 7 nucleotides match TRBD1. This CDR3 is built from 15 residues. The V segment lost 5 bases and the J segment 4 bases; nucleotides outside the gene matches: 7. Per the germline V gene, CDR1 is SEHNR and CDR2 is FQNEAQ (reference sequence).

In its sample, this clone was seen a few times. This rearrangement joins TRBV28 to TRBJ2-7, with TRBD2 identical over 8 bases. Per the germline V gene, CDR1 is MDHEN and CDR2 is SYDVKM. The CDR3 contains 16 residues. The trim removed 3 bases at V and 0 bases at J, leaving 7 bases unmatched. The CDR3 coding sequence is TGTGCCAGCAGTTTTAACAGCGGGGGTTTCTCCTACGAGCAGTACTTC. It specifies CASSFNSGGFSYEQYF. Supplemented by reference TRBV28 and TRBJ2-7, the full variable domain reads DVKVTQSSRYLVKRTGEKVFLECVQDMDHENMFWYRQDPGLGLRLIYFSYDVKMKEKGDIPEGYSVSREKKERFSLILESASTNQTSMYLCASSFNSGGFSYEQYFGPGTRLTVT.

This clone was recorded a few times. This chain links TRBV6-5 with TRBJ1-4; TRBD1 aligns across 8 bases. The CDR3 consists of 12 residues. Per germline, CDR1 MNHEY and CDR2 SVGAGI. V shed 7 bases, J shed 8 bases, and the junction held 3 bases outside the gene matches. CDR3 nucleotide sequence: TGTGCCAGCACCGACAGGGGAGAAAAACTGTTTTTT. It codes for CASTDRGEKLFF.

V usage is TRBV5-6 and J usage is TRBJ2-3, with a weak D call TRBD1 (6 bases). The CDR3 has 15 residues. The ends were cut back, 5 bases at V and 3 bases at J, with 16 bases in the middle. Germline V gene lookup returns CDR1 SGHDT and CDR2 YYEEEE. CDR3 nucleotides: TGTGCCAGCAGTTTCCCGGACAGTCTGACAGATACGCAGTATTTT. This translates into CASSFPDSLTDTQYF.

The chain combines TRBV7-2 with TRBJ1-6; 8 bases match TRBD1. The junction had 8 bases not matched to a gene; V was cut back by 3 bases and J by 7 bases. In germline, CDR1 is SGHTA, CDR2 FQGNSA. CDR3 length: 16 residues. CDR3 DNA: TGTGCCAGCAGCTTCCAGGGGGCAAAATGGAATTCACCCCTCCACTTT. This gives the protein CASSFQGAKWNSPLHF.

The CDR3, as DNA: TGTGCCAGCAGCATGCCTGGCACATTCTCTGGAAACACCATATATTTT. Residues: CASSMPGTFSGNTIYF. The J gene is TRBJ1-3, the V gene TRBV7-8; D remains unclear. The V gene's germline CDR1 is SGHVS and CDR2 FQNEAQ. Trimming cost V 5 bases and J 0 bases, with 14 bases left between them. The CDR3 length is 16 residues. Full variable domain (rest looked up from reference TRBV7-8 and TRBJ1-3): GAGVSQSPRYKVAKRGQDVALRCDPISGHVSLFWYQQALGQGPEFLTYFQNEAQLDKSGLPSDRFFAERPEGSVSTLKIQRTQQEDSAVYLCASSMPGTFSGNTIYFGEGSWLTVV.

This chain connects TRBV5-5 to TRBJ1-2; D gene ambiguous. Germline assignment: CDR1 SGHKS and CDR2 YYEKEE (reference sequence). The CDR3 runs 13 residues. Trimming removed 4 bases from V and 1 base from J, with 8 bases in between. The CDR3 DNA sequence: TGTGCCAGCAGCCCGAACTATAACTATGGCTACACCTTC. This encodes CASSPNYNYGYTF.

The V and J genes are TRBV2 and TRBJ1-6; 11 bases agree with TRBD1. The CDR3 has 16 amino acids. Germline CDR1 is SNHLY and CDR2 is FYNNEI. V lost 6 bases to trimming and J lost 6 bases; unmatched junction nucleotides: 7. CDR3 coding DNA: TGTGCCAGCAGGGAGGACAGGGGGCACAGTAATTCACCCCTCCACTTT. This sequence encodes CASREDRGHSNSPLHF.

The chain carries TRBV9 and TRBJ2-2; 13 positions match TRBD2. J lost 7 bases, V lost 4 bases, and 7 bases had no gene match. The CDR3 length is 16 residues. Germline V gives CDR1 SGDLS, CDR2 YYNGEE. The CDR3 DNA is TGTGCCAGCAGCCCTACTAGCGGGGGGGCCCACGGGGAGCTGTTTTTT. Its translation: CASSPTSGGAHGELFF.

The chain joins TRBV3-1 (or the pseudogene TRBV3-2) to TRBJ1-1, with TRBD1 matching 7 bases. Trimming took 4 bases from V and 11 from J; bases not matched to a gene: 7. Germline V gene data show CDR1 as LGHDT and CDR2 as YNNKEL (reference sequence). The CDR3 totals 12 residues. DNA of the CDR3: TGTGCCAGCAGCCGACAGGGAAGCGCCGCTTTCTTT. Residues: CASSRQGSAAFF.

The V gene is TRBV7-2, the J gene TRBJ1-1; D is possibly TRBD1 (5 bases). V lost 2 bases, J lost 5 bases, and 18 bases lay in between. Germline lookup yields CDR1 SGHTA and CDR2 FQGNSA. The CDR3 loop spans 16 amino acids. The CDR3: CASSLTSAGGKTEAFF. DNA for the CDR3: TGTGCCAGCAGCTTAACCTCGGCGGGGGGTAAGACTGAAGCTTTCTTT.

The rearrangement uses TRBV19 and TRBJ2-1; 7 bases fit TRBD2. Looked up from germline, CDR1 is LNHDA and CDR2 is SQIVND (reference sequence). This CDR3 is built from 14 residues. The junction had 4 bases not matched to a gene; V was cut back by 5 bases and J by 3 bases. The DNA of the CDR3 is TGTGCCAGTAGTTTGCTAGCGGACTACAATGAGCAGTTCTTC. Amino acids: CASSLLADYNEQFF.